Sequencing of this T cell receptor (beta chain) was carried out in a study of T cells after yellow fever vaccination. Study results and limitations: Bulk-population clonotypes that are abundant could appear as contaminants in FACS-sorted repertoires. The study re-detected most primary-vaccination clones after the booster (around 96% CD4, roughly 85% CD8).

There are many counts of this clonotype. The TCR cDNA carried a universal primer site and UMIs from 5'RACE template switching. Each CDR3 protein is one row after TCRdb ran MiXCR on the 5' RACE reads. The sample contains 15,000 or so distinct CDR3 sequences, over 3.5% of which appear only once. Specimen: PBMCs, either bulk or a sorted T-cell subset (CD4+, CD8+, memory, or dextramer-sorted; not recorded which), collected 15 days after the yellow fever booster vaccination. The TCR comes from a man under 40 who received the YFV17D yellow fever vaccine.

CDR3 loop: CASSILLAGRDMDEQYF. CDR3 coding DNA: TGTGCCAGCAGCATACTCTTAGCGGGAAGAGACATGGACGAGCAGTACTTC. The chain employs TRBV7-3 and TRBJ2-7; 8 positions match TRBD2. V was pared by 5 bases and J by 5 bases, with 17 bases of the junction left unmatched. This CDR3 has 17 amino acids. The V gene's germline CDR1 is SGHTA and CDR2 FQGTGA.